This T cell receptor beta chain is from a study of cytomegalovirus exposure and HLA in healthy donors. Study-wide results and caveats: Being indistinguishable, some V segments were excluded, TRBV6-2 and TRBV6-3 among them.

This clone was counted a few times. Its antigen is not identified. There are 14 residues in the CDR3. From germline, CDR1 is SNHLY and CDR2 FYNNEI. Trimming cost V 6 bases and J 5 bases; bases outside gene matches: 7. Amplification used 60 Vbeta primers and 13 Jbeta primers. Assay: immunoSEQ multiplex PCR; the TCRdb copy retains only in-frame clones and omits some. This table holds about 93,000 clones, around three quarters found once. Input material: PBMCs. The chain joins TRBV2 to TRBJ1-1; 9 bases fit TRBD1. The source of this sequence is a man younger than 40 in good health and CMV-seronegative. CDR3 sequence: CASSRGTGRTEAFF. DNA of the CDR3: TGTGCCAGCAGCAGGGGGACAGGGAGGACTGAAGCTTTCTTT. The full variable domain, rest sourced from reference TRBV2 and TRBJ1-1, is EPEVTQTPSHQVTQMGQEVILRCVPISNHLYFYWYRQILGQKVEFLVSFYNNEISEKSEIFDDQFSVERPDGSNFTLKIRSTKLEDSAMYFCASSRGTGRTEAFFGQGTRLTVV.